The rows below give T cell receptor beta chains drawn from one sample of a study of T cells in Graves' hyperthyroidism and ophthalmopathy. Each CDR3 protein gets one entry after TCRdb re-called the multiplex PCR reads with MiXCR. Of about 600,000 distinct CDR3 sequences in the sample, roughly 16% were seen once. The specimen sequenced was blood. These receptor sequences come from a woman aged 40 to 49 with Graves' ophthalmopathy. Each CDR3 is given with its conserved first and last residue. Each record gives: CDR3 length, clone size, J gene, V gene, D gene, CDR3 DNA, CDR3 protein. The D gene is left open where the match is weak. Clone size is not always given. Where it is, it says once, few, many or a class for expanded clones.

cdr3_length: 14; clone_size: few; j_call: TRBJ2-6; v_call: TRBV6-2/TRBV6-3; d_call: TRBD1; cdr3_nt: TGTGCCAGCGCGACAGGGGCTGGGGCCAACGTCCTGACTTTC; cdr3_aa: CASATGAGANVLTF
cdr3_length: 16; clone_size: many; j_call: TRBJ2-3; v_call: TRBV6-1; d_call: TRBD1; cdr3_nt: TGTGCCAGCAGTGGAGAACAGGGGAGTGGCACAGATACGCAGTATTTT; cdr3_aa: CASSGEQGSGTDTQYF
cdr3_length: 17; clone_size: many; j_call: TRBJ2-3; v_call: TRBV3-1; d_call: TRBD2; cdr3_nt: TGTGCCAGCAGCCTTTCCACTAGCGGGGGGGACACAGATACGCAGTATTTT; cdr3_aa: CASSLSTSGGDTDTQYF
cdr3_length: 15; clone_size: once; j_call: TRBJ2-1; v_call: TRBV14; d_call: TRBD1; cdr3_nt: TGTGCCAGCAGCTTAATCAGGGGGATGGGGAATGAGCAGTTCTTC; cdr3_aa: CASSLIRGMGNEQFF
cdr3_length: 15; clone_size: many; j_call: TRBJ1-4; v_call: TRBV20-1; d_call: -; cdr3_nt: TGCAGTGCTAGAGGTTACAGCGCAACTAATGAAAAACTGTTTTTT; cdr3_aa: CSARGYSATNEKLFF
cdr3_length: 10; clone_size: many; j_call: TRBJ2-7; v_call: TRBV28; d_call: -; cdr3_nt: TGTGCCAGCGGGAACTACGAGCAGTACTTC; cdr3_aa: CASGNYEQYF
cdr3_length: 15; clone_size: many; j_call: TRBJ2-1; v_call: TRBV27; d_call: -; cdr3_nt: TGTGCCAGCAGTGCAGGGGTAAGGGTTGGCAATGAGCAGTTCTTC; cdr3_aa: CASSAGVRVGNEQFF
cdr3_length: 14; clone_size: many; j_call: TRBJ1-2; v_call: TRBV3-1; d_call: TRBD1; cdr3_nt: TGTGCCAGCAGCCAGAGGGGGACAGGCTATGGCTACACCTTC; cdr3_aa: CASSQRGTGYGYTF
cdr3_length: 12; clone_size: many; j_call: TRBJ2-7; v_call: TRBV20-1; d_call: TRBD1; cdr3_nt: TGCAGTGTTAAGACAGGGCTAAACGAGCAGTACTTC; cdr3_aa: CSVKTGLNEQYF
cdr3_length: 15; clone_size: many; j_call: TRBJ2-3; v_call: TRBV2; d_call: -; cdr3_nt: TGTGCCAGCAGTGAACCCCCTGGGGTGACGGGATCTAAGTATTTT; cdr3_aa: CASSEPPGVTGSKYF
cdr3_length: 14; clone_size: -; j_call: TRBJ2-3; v_call: TRBV6-1; d_call: TRBD2; cdr3_nt: TGTGCCAGCAGTCCAGGACTAGAGGCAGATACGCAGTATTTT; cdr3_aa: CASSPGLEADTQYF
cdr3_length: 17; clone_size: -; j_call: TRBJ2-7; v_call: TRBV5-6; d_call: TRBD2; cdr3_nt: TGTGCCAGCAGCTTGGGGCTAGCGGGAGGCAGCTCCTACGAGCAGTACTTC; cdr3_aa: CASSLGLAGGSSYEQYF
cdr3_length: 13; clone_size: -; j_call: TRBJ2-7; v_call: TRBV4-1; d_call: -; cdr3_nt: TGCGCCAGCAGTCAGACAGTCTCCTACGAGCAGTACTTC; cdr3_aa: CASSQTVSYEQYF
cdr3_length: 15; clone_size: many; j_call: TRBJ1-1; v_call: TRBV25-1; d_call: -; cdr3_nt: TGTGCCAGCAGTGAGCCCGGGACGGTGAACACTGAAGCTTTCTTT; cdr3_aa: CASSEPGTVNTEAFF
cdr3_length: 16; clone_size: -; j_call: TRBJ2-2; v_call: TRBV19; d_call: TRBD1; cdr3_nt: TGTGCCAGTAGTATAGCAGTGGGACAGGGGACCGGGGAGCTGTTTTTT; cdr3_aa: CASSIAVGQGTGELFF
cdr3_length: 13; clone_size: few; j_call: TRBJ2-3; v_call: TRBV12-3/TRBV12-4; d_call: -; cdr3_nt: TGTGCCAGCAGCAGTGGACTGACAGATACGCAGTATTTT; cdr3_aa: CASSSGLTDTQYF
cdr3_length: 17; clone_size: many; j_call: TRBJ2-1; v_call: TRBV5-1; d_call: TRBD2; cdr3_nt: TGCGCCAGCAGCTTTGTGGGAGGGCCGTTACGGTACAATGAGCAGTTCTTC; cdr3_aa: CASSFVGGPLRYNEQFF
cdr3_length: 15; clone_size: few; j_call: TRBJ2-7; v_call: TRBV4-1; d_call: -; cdr3_nt: TGCGCCAGCAGCCAACTAGGCAGGAGCTCCTACGAGCAGTACTTC; cdr3_aa: CASSQLGRSSYEQYF
cdr3_length: 14; clone_size: few; j_call: TRBJ1-2; v_call: TRBV11-2; d_call: TRBD1; cdr3_nt: TGTGCCAGCACCATCGAGGGACAGGGGCATGGCTACACCTTC; cdr3_aa: CASTIEGQGHGYTF
cdr3_length: 15; clone_size: many; j_call: TRBJ2-2; v_call: TRBV12-3/TRBV12-4; d_call: TRBD2; cdr3_nt: TGTGCCAGTAGTCTAGCGGGAGGTATTCCCGGGGAGCTGTTTTTT; cdr3_aa: CASSLAGGIPGELFF
cdr3_length: 15; clone_size: -; j_call: TRBJ1-3; v_call: TRBV11-2; d_call: -; cdr3_nt: TGTGCCAGCAGCCCGCACTTAAACTCTGGAAACACCATATATTTT; cdr3_aa: CASSPHLNSGNTIYF
cdr3_length: 14; clone_size: few; j_call: TRBJ1-2; v_call: TRBV5-6; d_call: -; cdr3_nt: TGTGCCAGCAGCTTAAGGGAATACGGCTATGGCTACACCTTC; cdr3_aa: CASSLREYGYGYTF
cdr3_length: 14; clone_size: few; j_call: TRBJ1-5; v_call: TRBV20-1; d_call: -; cdr3_nt: TGCAGTGCTAGACGTCAGGGGAACTTTCAGCCCCAGCATTTT; cdr3_aa: CSARRQGNFQPQHF
cdr3_length: 12; clone_size: many; j_call: TRBJ1-2; v_call: TRBV2; d_call: TRBD1; cdr3_nt: TGTGCCAGCAGGCCCGGGACAGAGGGCTACACCTTC; cdr3_aa: CASRPGTEGYTF
cdr3_length: 13; clone_size: few; j_call: TRBJ2-2; v_call: TRBV7-9; d_call: -; cdr3_nt: TGTGCCAGCAGCTTATCTGTTTCCGGGGAGCTGTTTTTT; cdr3_aa: CASSLSVSGELFF
cdr3_length: 18; clone_size: many; j_call: TRBJ2-2; v_call: TRBV5-1; d_call: TRBD1; cdr3_nt: TGCGCCAGCAGCCCGGAACCCGGACAGGGGAGGTGGACCGGGGAGCTGTTTTTT; cdr3_aa: CASSPEPGQGRWTGELFF
cdr3_length: 13; clone_size: many; j_call: TRBJ1-1; v_call: TRBV30; d_call: -; cdr3_nt: TGTGCCTGCCGTGCGACAGGTAGACCTGAAGCTTTCTTT; cdr3_aa: CACRATGRPEAFF
cdr3_length: 17; clone_size: few; j_call: TRBJ2-1; v_call: TRBV5-8; d_call: TRBD2; cdr3_nt: TGTGCCAGCAGCGATACTAGCGGGAGAGACTCCTACAATGAGCAGTTCTTC; cdr3_aa: CASSDTSGRDSYNEQFF
cdr3_length: 14; clone_size: many; j_call: TRBJ2-7; v_call: TRBV5-1; d_call: -; cdr3_nt: TGCGCCAGCAGCTTGGGGGACAAGAACTACGAGCAGTACTTC; cdr3_aa: CASSLGDKNYEQYF
cdr3_length: 14; clone_size: -; j_call: TRBJ1-4; v_call: TRBV28; d_call: -; cdr3_nt: TGTGCCAGCACCCTGGGGCCCTCGGGTGAAAAACTGTTTTTT; cdr3_aa: CASTLGPSGEKLFF
cdr3_length: 13; clone_size: few; j_call: TRBJ1-5; v_call: TRBV12-3/TRBV12-4; d_call: -; cdr3_nt: TGTGCCAGCAGTTTAGTAGGAAGCCAGCCCCAGCATTTT; cdr3_aa: CASSLVGSQPQHF
cdr3_length: 15; clone_size: many; j_call: TRBJ2-1; v_call: TRBV5-1; d_call: -; cdr3_nt: TGCGCCAGCAGCTTGGCGCAGGGACCATACAATGAGCAGTTCTTC; cdr3_aa: CASSLAQGPYNEQFF
cdr3_length: 15; clone_size: many; j_call: TRBJ1-5; v_call: TRBV5-1; d_call: TRBD1; cdr3_nt: TGCGCCAGCAGCGTCACAGGGGGCAAGGGTCAGCCCCAGCATTTT; cdr3_aa: CASSVTGGKGQPQHF
cdr3_length: 15; clone_size: -; j_call: TRBJ1-1; v_call: TRBV4-1; d_call: -; cdr3_nt: TGCGCCAGCAGCCTCCGGGGGACGGTGAACACTGAAGCTCTCTTT; cdr3_aa: CASSLRGTVNTEALF
cdr3_length: 14; clone_size: many; j_call: TRBJ2-3; v_call: TRBV10-2; d_call: TRBD2; cdr3_nt: TGCGCCAGCAGGGCGGGGGGGAACAAAGATACGCAGTATTTT; cdr3_aa: CASRAGGNKDTQYF
cdr3_length: 15; clone_size: few; j_call: TRBJ1-3; v_call: TRBV5-8; d_call: -; cdr3_nt: TGTGCCAGCAGCTGGACGGTCAGCTCTGGAAACACCATATATTTT; cdr3_aa: CASSWTVSSGNTIYF
cdr3_length: 15; clone_size: many; j_call: TRBJ2-2; v_call: TRBV3-1; d_call: -; cdr3_nt: TGTGCCAGCAGCCAAGGAAGTATCAACACCGGGGAGCTGTTTTTT; cdr3_aa: CASSQGSINTGELFF